Listed here are 21 T cell receptor beta chains from one sample, sequenced in a study of blood T cell repertoires in COVID-19. The protocol was immunoSEQ multiplex PCR, while the TCRdb copy is restricted to in-frame clones and leaves out a portion. The sample has more than 150,000 clones, more than 85% seen once. The sequenced material came from peripheral blood. The receptors were gathered from a man between 65 and 79 years old with active or convalescent COVID-19.

The chain recombines TRBV7-2 with TRBJ2-7; 13 bases align to TRBD2. The CDR3 is 15 amino acids. Germline CDR1 reads SGHTA; CDR2 reads FQGNSA. V lost 5 bases, J lost 3 bases, and 4 bases stayed unmatched. CDR3 coding DNA: TGTGCCAGCAGCCCGGGACTAGCGGGATTCTACGAGCAGTACTTC. As protein: CASSPGLAGFYEQYF.

This clone was recorded only once. The chain employs TRBV5-1 and TRBJ2-7; D possibly corresponds to TRBD2 (6 bases). Trimming left V 5 bases short and J 4 bases short, with 13 bases between. The length of the CDR3 is 13 residues. Per germline, CDR1 SGHRS and CDR2 YFSETQ. As DNA, the CDR3 is TGCGCCAGCAGGGAGGGAAGCGATTACGAGCAGTACTTC. Translation gives CASREGSDYEQYF.

The V gene is TRBV7-9, the J gene TRBJ2-2; a possible D gene is TRBD1 (5 bases). CDR1 and CDR2 from the germline V gene are SEHNR and FQNEAQ (reference sequence). The CDR3 totals 12 residues. Trimming took off 6 bases at V and 5 bases at J, with 7 bases between the two ends. The CDR3 DNA reads as TGTGCCAGCAGATCAGGGACCGGGGAGCTGTTTTTT. Its protein is CASRSGTGELFF.

The sample holds one count of this clone. The rearrangement links TRBV24-1 to TRBJ2-3; 12 bases are shared with TRBD1. The CDR3 has 14 residues. Germline loops: CDR1 KGHDR, CDR2 SFDVKD. V lost 9 bases, J lost 2 bases, and 2 bases stayed unmatched. CDR3 protein: CATGDRGHTDTQYF. The CDR3 DNA follows: TGTGCCACCGGGGACAGGGGGCACACAGATACGCAGTATTTT.

J is TRBJ2-2 and V is TRBV6-4; D not certain. Germline CDR1 MRHNA, CDR2 SNTAGT. V was cut by 4 bases and J by 5 bases, with 11 bases left in between. The CDR3 spans 14 residues. The CDR3 nucleotides are TGTGCCAGCAGTGCCCTCACGGGTACCGGGGAGCTGTTTTTT. It codes for CASSALTGTGELFF.

The CDR3: CASSPGTGGNEQFF. CDR3 sequence (DNA): TGTGCCAGCAGCCCGGGGACAGGGGGTAATGAGCAGTTCTTC. The genes are TRBV11-2 and TRBJ2-1; 11 bases map to TRBD1. This CDR3 spans 14 amino acids. The germline V gene has CDR1 SGHAT and CDR2 FQNNGV. The V and J ends lost 5 bases and 7 bases, in that order; junction bases with no gene match: 4.

V usage is TRBV5-4 and J usage is TRBJ2-3, with 16 bases matching TRBD2. Per the germline V gene, CDR1 is SGHNT and CDR2 is YYREEE (reference sequence). V lost 3 bases to trimming and J lost 1 base; unmatched junction nucleotides: 8. The CDR3 consists of 19 residues. CDR3 in DNA: TGTGCCAGCAGCTCTCCGGGACTAGCGGGAGGGCGGGGCACAGATACGCAGTATTTT. This sequence encodes CASSSPGLAGGRGTDTQYF.

The chain joins TRBV6-6 to TRBJ2-1; maybe TRBD1 (7 bases). The CDR3 runs to 17 residues. Germline V gene sequence: CDR1 MNHNY, CDR2 SVGAGI (reference sequence). The V end lost 5 bases, the J end lost 7 bases, and 24 bases lay between the germline ends. DNA for the CDR3: TGTGCCAGCAGTCGTTATCGCGCCCTCAGGGGGGCGAATGAGCAGTTCTTC. Its translation: CASSRYRALRGANEQFF.

The chain has TRBV28 and TRBJ2-3; TRBD2 aligns across 8 bases. The CDR3 consists of 15 residues. Germline CDR1 is MDHEN and CDR2 is SYDVKM. J was trimmed by 3 bases and V by 3 bases; bases with no gene match: 5. CDR3 region: CASSLTGGPTDTQYF. CDR3 coding DNA: TGTGCCAGCAGTTTGACGGGGGGGCCAACAGATACGCAGTATTTT.

The chain carries TRBV12-5 and TRBJ2-7; D is unclear. Per the germline V gene, CDR1 is LGHNT and CDR2 is FRNRAP. The germline V and J ends were trimmed by 6 bases and 0 bases, with 9 bases remaining between them. The CDR3 runs to 13 residues. For the CDR3, the DNA is TGTGCTAGTGGAAGAGGAAACTCCTACGAGCAGTACTTC. Residues: CASGRGNSYEQYF.

The rearrangement links TRBV2 to TRBJ2-7, with a weak D call TRBD1 (6 bases). Germline V lookup: CDR1 SNHLY, CDR2 FYNNEI. The germline V and J ends were trimmed by 6 bases and 4 bases, with 19 bases remaining between them. CDR3 size: 15 residues. CDR3 DNA sequence: TGTGCCAGCAGCCTGGGGGCAGTAAGATCGTACGAGCAGTACTTC. This translates into CASSLGAVRSYEQYF.

The CDR3 sequence: CASSEDTATTGEQYF. The CDR3 nucleotides are TGTGCCAGCAGTGAAGATACGGCCACTACAGGGGAGCAGTACTTC. This chain connects TRBV6-1 to TRBJ2-7, with D maybe TRBD1 (6 bases). The germline CDR1 and CDR2 sequences are MNHNS and SASEGT. V lost 1 base to trimming and J lost 7 bases, with 17 bases between them. The CDR3 runs 15 residues.

The chain recombines TRBV6-1 with TRBJ2-3, with TRBD2 identical over 14 bases. Germline CDR1 reads MNHNS; CDR2 reads SASEGT. V shed 2 bases and J 6 bases; nucleotides not matched to a gene: 4. The CDR3 sequence is 16 residues long. CDR3 DNA sequence: TGTGCCAGCAGTGAAATAGGACTAGCGGGAGGCGATACGCAGTATTTT. Its protein is CASSEIGLAGGDTQYF.

The rearrangement uses TRBV5-1 and TRBJ1-4; D perhaps matches TRBD1 (5 bases). V lost 0 bases and J lost 8, with 11 bases in between. This CDR3 has 14 amino acids. Per the germline V gene, CDR1 is SGHRS and CDR2 is YFSETQ. Here the CDR3 DNA reads TGCGCCAGCAGCTTGGACGACAGACCCGAAAAACTGTTTTTT. Protein sequence: CASSLDDRPEKLFF.

This clone was seen once. This chain connects TRBV19 to TRBJ1-3; 10 positions match TRBD1. J gave up 0 bases and V 8 bases, and 10 bases lay outside the gene matches. Germline lookup yields CDR1 LNHDA and CDR2 SQIVND (reference sequence). This CDR3 is built from 17 residues. The CDR3 reads CASAPGQGFSSGNTIYF. The CDR3 DNA sequence: TGTGCCAGTGCCCCGGGACAGGGGTTTTCCTCTGGAAACACCATATATTTT. The entire variable domain, with the rest obtained from reference TRBV19 and TRBJ1-3, is as follows: DGGITQSPKYLFRKEGQNVTLSCEQNLNHDAMYWYRQDPGQGLRLIYYSQIVNDFQKGDIAEGYSVSREKKESFPLTVTSAQKNPTAFYLCASAPGQGFSSGNTIYFGEGSWLTVV.

The V and J genes are TRBV5-6 and TRBJ2-4; 7 bases fit TRBD1. The CDR3 is 14 residues long. CDR1 and CDR2 from the germline V gene are SGHDT and YYEEEE. V was pared by 5 bases and J by 4 bases, with 6 bases of the junction left unmatched. The CDR3 bases are TGTGCCAGCAGTTGGGGGACAGTAAAAAACATTCAGTACTTC. Its protein product is CASSWGTVKNIQYF. The entire variable domain, with the rest obtained from reference TRBV5-6 and TRBJ2-4, is as follows: DAGVTQSPTHLIKTRGQQVTLRCSPKSGHDTVSWYQQALGQGPQFIFQYYEEEERQRGNFPDRFSGHQFPNYSSELNVNALLLGDSALYLCASSWGTVKNIQYFGAGTRLSVL.

V usage is TRBV3-1 (or the pseudogene TRBV3-2) and J usage is TRBJ2-7; 13 bases fit TRBD2. Germline trimming cut 4 bases from V and 9 bases from J; bases unmatched to any gene: 9. Looked up from germline, CDR1 is LGHDT and CDR2 is YNNKEL (reference sequence). CDR3 size: 15 residues. The chain's CDR3 is CASSPWTSGREGQYF. CDR3 sequence (DNA): TGTGCCAGCAGCCCCTGGACTAGCGGGAGAGAGGGGCAGTACTTC.

This clone was found once. This sequence joins TRBV29-1 and TRBJ2-1; TRBD1 is a possible D gene (6 bases). CDR3 length: 12 amino acids. The V gene's germline CDR1 is SQVTM and CDR2 ANQGSEA. The ends were cut back, 4 bases at V and 5 bases at J, with 9 bases in the middle. The CDR3 here is CSVVGGHNEQFF. The CDR3, as DNA: TGCAGCGTTGTAGGGGGTCACAATGAGCAGTTCTTC.

This rearrangement joins TRBV28 to TRBJ1-5, with a tentative D call TRBD1 (5 bases). Looked up from germline, CDR1 is MDHEN and CDR2 is SYDVKM. This CDR3 comprises 16 residues. V was cut by 7 bases and J by 7 bases, with 23 bases left in between. In DNA, the CDR3 is TGTGCCAGCACCCCCGGGGGACGGACCAAAGGGCAGCCCCAGCATTTT. This encodes CASTPGGRTKGQPQHF.

This chain links TRBV19 with TRBJ1-1; D call uncertain. The CDR3 runs to 14 residues. The V end lost 3 bases, the J end lost 1 base, and 9 bases lay between the germline ends. Germline values: CDR1 LNHDA, CDR2 SQIVND (reference sequence). CDR3 sequence (DNA): TGTGCCAGTAGTATGGGAGGTGGGAACACTGAAGCTTTCTTT. Its protein is CASSMGGGNTEAFF.

This clone has a single count. This rearrangement joins TRBV21-1 to TRBJ2-3; the table gives TRBD1 as D, unverified against the DNA. TRBV21-1 is labeled a pseudogene. CDR3 size: 15 residues. The chain's CDR3 is CASSKADRGVDTQYF. The CDR3 region has the DNA TGTGCCAGCAGCAAAGCGGACAGGGGGGTGGATACGCAGTATTTT.